The sequence of this T cell receptor beta chain was determined in a study of T cells in Graves' hyperthyroidism and ophthalmopathy. This clonotype was recorded a few times. Trimming pared 3 bases from V and 3 bases from J, leaving 17 bases between. The germline gives CDR1 SNHLY, CDR2 FYNNEI. This CDR3 spans 16 amino acids. Hyperthyroidism was newly diagnosed in patients aged 18 to 65 (duration under 2 months). Diagnosis rested on symptoms, serum thyroxine and TRAb, thyroid ultrasound, and orbital computed tomography. A 10 ml volume of fresh peripheral blood provided the PBMCs. RNA transcripts provided the source from which TCR beta CDR3 regions were amplified. In the first-round RT-PCR of the TCR CDR3, the HTBI primer set was used. TCRdb reanalysed the multiplex PCR reads using MiXCR and keeps one entry per CDR3 protein. The repertoire holds approximately 360,000 distinct CDR3 sequences, with 25% as singletons.

This sequence originates from a man aged 45-65 years with Graves' hyperthyroidism. Specimen: blood. The rearrangement uses TRBV2 and TRBJ2-5, with D maybe TRBD2 (6 bases). The CDR3 DNA sequence: TGTGCCAGCAGTGAGATCCCCCGACTAGTAGAAGAGACCCAGTACTTC. Translating gives CASSEIPRLVEETQYF.